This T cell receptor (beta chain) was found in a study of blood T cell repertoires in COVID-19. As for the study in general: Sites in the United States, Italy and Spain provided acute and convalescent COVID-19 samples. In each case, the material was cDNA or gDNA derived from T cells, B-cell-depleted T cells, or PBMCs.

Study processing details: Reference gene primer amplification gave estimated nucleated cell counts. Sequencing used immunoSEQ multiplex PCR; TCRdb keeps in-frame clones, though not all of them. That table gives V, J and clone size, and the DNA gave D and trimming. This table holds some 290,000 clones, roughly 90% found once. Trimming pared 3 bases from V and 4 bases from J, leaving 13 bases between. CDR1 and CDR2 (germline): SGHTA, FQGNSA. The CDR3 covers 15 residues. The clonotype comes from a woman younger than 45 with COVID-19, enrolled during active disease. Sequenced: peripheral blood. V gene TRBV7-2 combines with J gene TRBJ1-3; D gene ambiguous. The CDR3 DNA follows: TGTGCCAGCAGCTTCCTTGGCAGAGGAGGAAACACCATATATTTT. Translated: CASSFLGRGGNTIYF.